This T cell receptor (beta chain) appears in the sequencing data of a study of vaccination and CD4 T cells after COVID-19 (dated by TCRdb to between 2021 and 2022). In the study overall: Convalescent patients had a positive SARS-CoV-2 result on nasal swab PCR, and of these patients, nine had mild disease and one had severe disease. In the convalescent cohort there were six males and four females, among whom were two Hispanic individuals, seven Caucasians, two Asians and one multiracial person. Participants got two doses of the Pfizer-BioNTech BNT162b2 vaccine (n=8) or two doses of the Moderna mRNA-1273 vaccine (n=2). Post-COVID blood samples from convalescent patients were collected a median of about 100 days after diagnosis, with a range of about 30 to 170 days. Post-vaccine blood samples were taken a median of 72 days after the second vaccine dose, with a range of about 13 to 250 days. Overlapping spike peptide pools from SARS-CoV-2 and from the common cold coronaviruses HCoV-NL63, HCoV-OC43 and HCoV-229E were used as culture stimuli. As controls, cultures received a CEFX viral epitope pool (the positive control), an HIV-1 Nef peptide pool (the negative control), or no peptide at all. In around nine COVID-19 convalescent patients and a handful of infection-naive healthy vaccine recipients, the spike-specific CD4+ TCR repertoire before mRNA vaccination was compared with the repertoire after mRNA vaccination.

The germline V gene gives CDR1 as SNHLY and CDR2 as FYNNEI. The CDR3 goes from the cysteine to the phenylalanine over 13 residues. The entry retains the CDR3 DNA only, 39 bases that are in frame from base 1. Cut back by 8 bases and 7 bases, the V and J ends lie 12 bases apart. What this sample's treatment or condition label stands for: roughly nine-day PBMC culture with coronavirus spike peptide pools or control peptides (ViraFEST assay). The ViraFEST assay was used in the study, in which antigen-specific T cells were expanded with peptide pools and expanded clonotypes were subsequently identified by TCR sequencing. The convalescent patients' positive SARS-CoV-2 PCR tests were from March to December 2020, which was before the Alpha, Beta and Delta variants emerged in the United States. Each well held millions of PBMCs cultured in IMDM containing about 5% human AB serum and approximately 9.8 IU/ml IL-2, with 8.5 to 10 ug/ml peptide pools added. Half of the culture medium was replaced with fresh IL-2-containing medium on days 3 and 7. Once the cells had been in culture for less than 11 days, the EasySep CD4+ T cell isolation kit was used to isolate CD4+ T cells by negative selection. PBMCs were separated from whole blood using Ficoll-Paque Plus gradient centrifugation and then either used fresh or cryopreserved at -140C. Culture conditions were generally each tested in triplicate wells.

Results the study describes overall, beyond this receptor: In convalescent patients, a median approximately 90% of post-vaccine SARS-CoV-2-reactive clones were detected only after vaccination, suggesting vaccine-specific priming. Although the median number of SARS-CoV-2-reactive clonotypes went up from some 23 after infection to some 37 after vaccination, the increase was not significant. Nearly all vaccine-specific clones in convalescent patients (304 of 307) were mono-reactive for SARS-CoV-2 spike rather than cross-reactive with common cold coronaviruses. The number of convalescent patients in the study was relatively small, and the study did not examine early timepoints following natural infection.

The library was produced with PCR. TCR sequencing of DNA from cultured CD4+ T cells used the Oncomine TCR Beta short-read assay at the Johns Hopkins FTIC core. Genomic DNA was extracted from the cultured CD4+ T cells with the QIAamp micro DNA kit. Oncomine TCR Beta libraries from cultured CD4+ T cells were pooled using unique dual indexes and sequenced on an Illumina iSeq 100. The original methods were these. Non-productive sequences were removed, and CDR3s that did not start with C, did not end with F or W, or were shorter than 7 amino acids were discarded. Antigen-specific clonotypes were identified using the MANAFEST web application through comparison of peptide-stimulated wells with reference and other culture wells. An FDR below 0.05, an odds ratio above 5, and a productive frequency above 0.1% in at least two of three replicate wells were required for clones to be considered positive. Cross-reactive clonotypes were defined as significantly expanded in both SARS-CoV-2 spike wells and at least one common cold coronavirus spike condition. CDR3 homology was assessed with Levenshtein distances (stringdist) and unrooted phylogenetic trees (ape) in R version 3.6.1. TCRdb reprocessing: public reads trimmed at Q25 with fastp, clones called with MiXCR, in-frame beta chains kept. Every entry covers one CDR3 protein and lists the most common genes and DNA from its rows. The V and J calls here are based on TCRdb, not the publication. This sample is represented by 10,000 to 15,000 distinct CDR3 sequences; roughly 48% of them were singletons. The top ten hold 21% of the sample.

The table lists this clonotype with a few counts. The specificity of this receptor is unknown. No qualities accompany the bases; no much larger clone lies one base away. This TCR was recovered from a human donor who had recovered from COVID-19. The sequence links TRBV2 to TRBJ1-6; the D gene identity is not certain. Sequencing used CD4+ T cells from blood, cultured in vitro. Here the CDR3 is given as CASLWQMNSPLHF. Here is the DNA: TGTGCCAGCCTTTGGCAGATGAATTCACCCCTCCACTTT.